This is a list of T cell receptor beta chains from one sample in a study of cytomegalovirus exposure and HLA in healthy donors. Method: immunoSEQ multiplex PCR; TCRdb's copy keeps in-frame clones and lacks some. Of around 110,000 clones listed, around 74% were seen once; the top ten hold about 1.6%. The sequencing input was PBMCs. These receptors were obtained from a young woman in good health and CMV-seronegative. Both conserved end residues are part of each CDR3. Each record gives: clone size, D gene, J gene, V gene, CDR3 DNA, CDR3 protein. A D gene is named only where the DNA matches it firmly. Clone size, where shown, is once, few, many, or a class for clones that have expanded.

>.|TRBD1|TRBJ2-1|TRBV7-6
TGTGCCAGCAGCCTGTGGGGCAGGGGGAACAATGAGCAGTTCTTC
CASSLWGRGNNEQFF
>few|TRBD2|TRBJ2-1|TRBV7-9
TGTGCCAGCAGCGCCGGGACTAGCGGGGTATACTCCTACAATGAGCAGTTCTTC
CASSAGTSGVYSYNEQFF
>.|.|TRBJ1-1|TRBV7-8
TGTGCCAGCACCTCAAGTGGCGGGACTGAAGCTTTCTTT
CASTSSGGTEAFF
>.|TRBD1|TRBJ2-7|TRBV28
TGTGCCAGCAGTTCCCGGACAGGCTTCAACGAGCAGTACTTC
CASSSRTGFNEQYF
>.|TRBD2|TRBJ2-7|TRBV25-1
TGTGCCAGCAGTGTCGGGACTAGCGGGGGGATCGAGCAGTACTTC
CASSVGTSGGIEQYF
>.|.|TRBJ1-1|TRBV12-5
TGTGCTAGTGGAGCTAGGGGGAACACTGAAGCTTTCTTT
CASGARGNTEAFF
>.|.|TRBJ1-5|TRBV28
TGTGCCAGCAGTCAAGGAGGTGATAATCAGCCCCAGCATTTT
CASSQGGDNQPQHF
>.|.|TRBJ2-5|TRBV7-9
TGTGCCAGCAGCATATATCAGACCCAGTACTTC
CASSIYQTQYF
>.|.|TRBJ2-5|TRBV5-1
TGCGCCAGCAGCTTGGATGCTAGGACTCTAGAGACCCAGTACTTC
CASSLDARTLETQYF
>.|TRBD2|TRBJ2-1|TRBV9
TGTGCCAGCAGCGTAGGGAGGACTAGCGTCAATGAGCAGTTCTTC
CASSVGRTSVNEQFF
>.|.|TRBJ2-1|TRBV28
TGTGCCAGCAGCATAATCGACAGCAATGAGCAGTTCTTC
CASSIIDSNEQFF
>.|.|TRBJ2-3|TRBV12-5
TGTGCTAGTGGTTTGCCCAATAGCGGACGCGCAGATACGCAGTATTTT
CASGLPNSGRADTQYF
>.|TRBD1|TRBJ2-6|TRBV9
TGTGCCAGCGGTAGGGGGGACAGGGGACCTGGGGCCAACGTCCTGACTTTC
CASGRGDRGPGANVLTF
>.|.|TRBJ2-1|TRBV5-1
TGCGCCAGCAGCTTGGGCGGGAGGACAGGCCAGAGCTCCTACAATGAGCAGTTCTTC
CASSLGGRTGQSSYNEQFF
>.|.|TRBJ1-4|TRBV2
TGTGCCAGCAACAGGGAAAGTAGGGAAAAACTGTTTTTT
CASNRESREKLFF
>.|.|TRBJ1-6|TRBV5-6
TGTGCCAGCAGCTTTAAAAGCTCACCCCTCCACTTT
CASSFKSSPLHF
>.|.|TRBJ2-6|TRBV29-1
TGCAGCGCCCTAAAGGGACACCGGCAATCTGGGGCCAACGTCCTGACTTTC
CSALKGHRQSGANVLTF
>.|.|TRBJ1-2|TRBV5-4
TGTGCCAGCAGCTTGGTTCAGGGATCTAACTATGGCTACACCTTC
CASSLVQGSNYGYTF
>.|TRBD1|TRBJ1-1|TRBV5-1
TGCGCCAGCAGCTATAGACAGGGGGCGCGCACTGAAGCTTTCTTT
CASSYRQGARTEAFF
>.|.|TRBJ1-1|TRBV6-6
TGTGCCAGCAGTGGGGGGGTGGGGAACACTGAAGCTTTCTTT
CASSGGVGNTEAFF
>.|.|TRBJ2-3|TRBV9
TGTGCCAGCAGCGGCCTAACAGATACGCAGTATTTT
CASSGLTDTQYF
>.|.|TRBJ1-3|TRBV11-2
TGTGCCAGCAGCCCATCCTGGGACTCAGGCAACACCATATATTTT
CASSPSWDSGNTIYF